A single sample gave rise to the 28 T cell receptor beta chains below, sequenced in a study of blood T cell repertoires in COVID-19. Data came from immunoSEQ multiplex PCR; TCRdb stores just in-frame clones and leaves some out. The sample holds fewer than 350,000 clones, approximately 86% seen once. The sample taken for sequencing was peripheral blood. Source of these receptors: a young woman who had recovered from COVID-19.

The V gene is TRBV10-2, the J gene TRBJ2-5; D is uncertain. CDR1 is WSHSY and CDR2 is SAAADI in the germline V gene. Trimming cost V 8 bases and J 4 bases, with 14 bases left between them. The CDR3 totals 13 residues. CDR3 sequence: CASSSVERETQYF. CDR3 coding DNA: TGCGCCAGCTCATCGGTGGAGCGAGAGACCCAGTACTTC.

The chain uses TRBV4-1 and TRBJ2-1, with D possibly being TRBD2 (6 bases). Trimming cost V 4 bases and J 3 bases, with 13 bases left between them. Looked up from germline, CDR1 is MGHRA and CDR2 is YSYEKL. CDR3 length: 15 residues. CDR3 residues: CASSPGSAYYNEQFF. The CDR3 DNA reads as TGCGCCAGCAGCCCCGGGAGCGCATACTACAATGAGCAGTTCTTC.

For this clone: The sample contains more than one DNA sequence encoding this CDR3. The CDR3: CASSQDRGGAYEQYF. CDR3 in DNA: TGCGCCAGCAGCCAAGATCGCGGGGGGGCCTACGAGCAGTACTTC. The chain couples TRBV4-1 to TRBJ2-7; 9 nucleotides align to TRBD2. The germline V gene has CDR1 MGHRA and CDR2 YSYEKL. CDR3 length: 15 amino acids. Germline trimming cut 0 bases from V and 2 bases from J; bases unmatched to any gene: 2.

The chain has TRBV19 and TRBJ2-1; 9 nucleotides line up with TRBD2. V lost 1 base, J lost 5 bases, and 3 bases stayed unmatched. The CDR3 has 15 residues. Germline CDR1 is LNHDA and CDR2 is SQIVND (reference sequence). The CDR3 sequence: CASSIVAGGDNEQFF. CDR3 bases: TGTGCCAGTAGTATAGTGGCGGGAGGGGACAATGAGCAGTTCTTC.

In its sample, this clone was seen once. The chain couples TRBV18 to TRBJ2-7; weak D call: TRBD1 (5 bases). Germline V gives CDR1 KGHSH, CDR2 LQKENI. V dropped 6 bases and J dropped 6 bases, with 24 bases sitting between them. The CDR3 is made up of 16 amino acids. The CDR3 DNA follows: TGTGCCAGCTCGAAGGGGTGCGCCGGGCAGTTCTCCGAGCAGTACTTC. This translates into CASSKGCAGQFSEQYF.

V usage is TRBV7-2 and J usage is TRBJ2-1, with TRBD2 as a possible D gene (6 bases). The CDR3 runs to 15 residues. Trimming removed 5 bases from V and 1 base from J, with 12 bases in between. Germline V gene sequence: CDR1 SGHTA, CDR2 FQGNSA. The CDR3 here is CASSPVAESYNEQFF. The CDR3 DNA is TGTGCCAGCAGCCCCGTAGCGGAGTCCTACAATGAGCAGTTCTTC.

The chain joins TRBV30 to TRBJ1-2, with D hard to call. Germline V gene data show CDR1 as GTSNPN and CDR2 as SVGIG (reference sequence). The CDR3 loop spans 14 amino acids. V was shortened by 2 bases and J by 1 base, with 11 bases between the two germline ends. The CDR3 region is CAWSLPGVNYGYTF. The CDR3 DNA follows: TGTGCCTGGAGTCTACCCGGGGTTAACTATGGCTACACCTTC.

The chain carries TRBV6-6 and TRBJ2-3; 9 bases align to TRBD2. The junction had 12 bases not matched to a gene; V was cut back by 5 bases and J by 6 bases. This CDR3 is 16 amino acids long. Germline CDR1 and CDR2: MNHNY and SVGAGI (reference sequence). CDR3 coding DNA: TGTGCCAGCAGTCGAGCGGGAGGCCTTTCCACGGATACGCAGTATTTT. Protein: CASSRAGGLSTDTQYF.

V is TRBV7-8 and J is TRBJ1-1, with D uncertain. Trimming stripped 5 bases from V and 1 base from J, with 8 bases between. The CDR3 has 13 residues. Per germline, CDR1 SGHVS and CDR2 FQNEAQ. CDR3 amino acids: CASSVGPNTEAFF. Here the CDR3 DNA reads TGTGCCAGCAGCGTTGGGCCGAACACTGAAGCTTTCTTT. Looking up the rest from reference TRBV7-8 and TRBJ1-1 gives the full variable domain: GAGVSQSPRYKVAKRGQDVALRCDPISGHVSLFWYQQALGQGPEFLTYFQNEAQLDKSGLPSDRFFAERPEGSVSTLKIQRTQQEDSAVYLCASSVGPNTEAFFGQGTRLTVV.

This clone came up a few times. The CDR3 sequence: CASSQAGKAEAFF. CDR3 bases: TGTGCCAGCAGCCAAGCCGGGAAGGCTGAAGCTTTCTTT. The gene calls are TRBV3-1 (or the pseudogene TRBV3-2) and TRBJ1-1, with unresolved D. In germline, CDR1 is LGHDT, CDR2 YNNKEL (reference sequence). The CDR3 runs 13 residues. The germline V and J ends were trimmed by 1 base and 6 bases, with 9 bases remaining between them.

The genes are TRBV5-6 and TRBJ2-3; TRBD2 aligns across 8 bases. The CDR3 runs 14 residues. Unmatched junction bases numbered 4, after V lost 3 bases and J lost 4 bases. Germline assignment: CDR1 SGHDT and CDR2 YYEEEE. This CDR3 reads CASSYPTSADTQYF. The CDR3 bases are TGTGCCAGCAGCTACCCGACTAGCGCAGATACGCAGTATTTT. Together with reference TRBV5-6 and TRBJ2-3, the CDR3 gives the full variable domain: DAGVTQSPTHLIKTRGQQVTLRCSPKSGHDTVSWYQQALGQGPQFIFQYYEEEERQRGNFPDRFSGHQFPNYSSELNVNALLLGDSALYLCASSYPTSADTQYFGPGTRLTVL.

The V gene is TRBV5-6, the J gene TRBJ2-7; 8 bases are a match to TRBD1. Germline V gene lookup returns CDR1 SGHDT and CDR2 YYEEEE. Unmatched junction bases numbered 4, after V lost 2 bases and J lost 0 bases. This CDR3 has 15 amino acids. For the CDR3, the DNA is TGTGCCAGCAGCTTTGGTACAGGGGGCTCCTACGAGCAGTACTTC. Protein sequence: CASSFGTGGSYEQYF.

This clone was seen a handful of times. The CDR3 sequence is CASSHDPSGRSSYEQYF. CDR3 nucleotide sequence: TGCGCCAGCAGCCATGACCCTAGCGGGAGGAGCTCCTACGAGCAGTACTTC. The rearrangement links TRBV4-1 to TRBJ2-7; 11 bases align to TRBD2. CDR1 is MGHRA, CDR2 YSYEKL, per germline. The junction had 7 bases not matched to a gene; V was cut back by 3 bases and J by 0 bases. This CDR3 is built from 17 residues.

This rearrangement joins TRBV3-1 (or the pseudogene TRBV3-2) to TRBJ2-7, with 7 bases fitting TRBD2. The CDR3 has 14 amino acids. Germline V CDR1 and CDR2: LGHDT, YNNKEL (reference sequence). J was trimmed by 7 bases and V by 1 base; bases with no gene match: 7. CDR3 loop: CASSQGGGVREQYF. CDR3 DNA sequence: TGTGCCAGCAGCCAAGGGGGGGGAGTGCGGGAGCAGTACTTC.

This chain links TRBV12-3 or TRBV12-4 with TRBJ2-1, with D perhaps matching TRBD2 (5 bases). The CDR3 totals 12 residues. Trimming left V 6 bases short and J 9 bases short, with 12 bases between. The CDR3 nucleotides are TGTGCCAGCAGCATTGAGGGTACTGAGCAGTTCTTC. Translated, it gives CASSIEGTEQFF.

The CDR3 loop reads CATSRRGDSYNEQFF. CDR3 in DNA: TGTGCCACCAGCCGGAGGGGCGATTCCTACAATGAGCAGTTCTTC. The V and J genes are TRBV15 and TRBJ2-1, with a possible D match to TRBD2 (6 bases). The V gene lost 5 bases and the J gene lost 1 base, with 12 bases spanning the gap. In germline, CDR1 is LNHNV, CDR2 YYDKDF (reference sequence). This CDR3 is built from 15 residues.

This chain connects TRBV14 to TRBJ2-3; 10 positions match TRBD2. The length of the CDR3 is 17 residues. CDR1 SGHDN and CDR2 FVKESK come from the germline V gene. V was clipped by 4 bases and J by 5 bases; unmatched bases: 12. The CDR3 nucleotides are TGTGCCAGCAGCCTCGACCTGCTAGCGGGAGCGGAAGATACGCAGTATTTT. Protein product: CASSLDLLAGAEDTQYF.

This chain links TRBV28 with TRBJ1-1; 7 bases are a match to TRBD1. The CDR3 covers 13 residues. The V segment lost 3 bases and the J segment 12 bases; nucleotides outside the gene matches: 10. Germline CDR1 and CDR2: MDHEN and SYDVKM. The CDR3 DNA reads TGTGCCAGCAGTTTCGTCCGGGCAGGGGGTCCTTTCTTT. It is translated as CASSFVRAGGPFF.

This clone has a handful of counts. The chain employs TRBV4-2 and TRBJ2-1, with a possible D match to TRBD2 (6 bases). There are 16 residues in the CDR3. The germline V gene has CDR1 LGHNA and CDR2 YNFKEQ. The V and J ends lost 0 bases and 1 base respectively, with 10 bases between them. The CDR3 spells CASSQDGTESYNEQFF. DNA for the CDR3: TGTGCCAGCAGCCAAGACGGGACTGAATCCTACAATGAGCAGTTCTTC.

The chain carries TRBV9 and TRBJ2-5; D is ambiguous. V lost 4 bases and J 2 bases, leaving 3 bases between the germline ends. CDR3 length equals 11 residues. From germline, CDR1 is SGDLS and CDR2 YYNGEE. DNA of the CDR3: TGTGCCAGCAGCCCACAAGAGACCCAGTACTTC. Translated: CASSPQETQYF.

This chain connects TRBV5-6 to TRBJ1-5, with D unresolved. This CDR3 region has 13 residues. CDR1 is SGHDT and CDR2 is YYEEEE in the germline V gene. V was pared by 0 bases and J by 14 bases, with 15 bases between. The CDR3 region is CASSLGRGKVKHF. The CDR3 nucleotides are TGTGCCAGCAGCTTGGGCAGAGGCAAGGTCAAGCATTTT.

CDR3 amino acids: CASSDRRVGYTF. For the CDR3, the DNA is TGTGCCAGCAGTGATAGGAGGGTCGGCTACACCTTC. The chain is built from TRBV25-1 and TRBJ1-2; D not certain. Germline V gene data show CDR1 as MGHDK and CDR2 as SYGVNS. The CDR3 runs to 12 residues. V was shortened by 3 bases and J by 8 bases, with 10 bases between the two germline ends.

In this sample, this clone turned up once. In nucleotides, the CDR3 is TGTGCCAGCAGTTACCAGGAATTGGGGGCCCACGAGACCACAGATACGCAGTATTTT. It yields the protein CASSYQELGAHETTDTQYF. This rearrangement joins TRBV6-2 or TRBV6-3 to TRBJ2-3; D possibly corresponds to TRBD1 (6 bases). Germline V gene lookup returns CDR1 MNHEY and CDR2 SVGEGT. This CDR3 region has 19 residues. Deletions cut 2 bases from V and 2 bases from J, with 23 bases between.

This chain uses TRBV4-1 with TRBJ2-1; the match to TRBD1 covers 8 bases. V was clipped by 1 base and J by 9 bases; unmatched bases: 8. Germline lookup yields CDR1 MGHRA and CDR2 YSYEKL. The CDR3 covers 15 residues. This CDR3 reads CASSQASQGDREQFF. CDR3 bases: TGCGCCAGCAGCCAAGCATCACAGGGGGACCGTGAGCAGTTCTTC.

This chain joins TRBV7-2 and TRBJ2-2; TRBD1 might be the D (5 bases). Germline V CDR1 and CDR2: SGHTA, FQGNSA. This CDR3 spans 15 amino acids. V was pared by 0 bases and J by 6 bases, with 11 bases between. DNA of the CDR3: TGTGCCAGCAGCTTAGCGCAAAGGGGTGCCGGGGAGCTGTTTTTT. This sequence encodes CASSLAQRGAGELFF.

The rearrangement joins TRBV7-9 to TRBJ2-1, with 11 positions matching TRBD2. This CDR3 is built from 17 residues. V lost 5 bases and J lost 3; bases outside the gene matches: 9. Germline V CDR1 and CDR2: SEHNR, FQNEAQ (reference sequence). The CDR3 reads CASSKPLSGGGYNEQFF. DNA for the CDR3: TGTGCCAGCAGCAAACCCCTTAGCGGGGGGGGCTACAATGAGCAGTTCTTC.

J is TRBJ2-1 and V is TRBV27, with D unclear. Germline-derived CDR1 and CDR2 are MNHEY and SMNVEV (reference sequence). The V and J ends lost 4 bases and 9 bases respectively, with 13 bases between them. The CDR3 is 13 residues long. The DNA of the CDR3 is TGTGCCAGCAGTTCGCGCCCTGGGCCTGAGCAGTTCTTC. The encoded protein is CASSSRPGPEQFF.

V and J are TRBV18 and TRBJ1-2; D remains unclear. The CDR3 runs 15 residues. In germline, CDR1 is KGHSH, CDR2 LQKENI. Trimming removed 4 bases at V and 0 bases at J, with 12 bases between. CDR3 residues: CASSLYSSPNYGYTF. The CDR3 DNA sequence: TGTGCCAGCTCACTTTACAGTTCCCCTAACTATGGCTACACCTTC.